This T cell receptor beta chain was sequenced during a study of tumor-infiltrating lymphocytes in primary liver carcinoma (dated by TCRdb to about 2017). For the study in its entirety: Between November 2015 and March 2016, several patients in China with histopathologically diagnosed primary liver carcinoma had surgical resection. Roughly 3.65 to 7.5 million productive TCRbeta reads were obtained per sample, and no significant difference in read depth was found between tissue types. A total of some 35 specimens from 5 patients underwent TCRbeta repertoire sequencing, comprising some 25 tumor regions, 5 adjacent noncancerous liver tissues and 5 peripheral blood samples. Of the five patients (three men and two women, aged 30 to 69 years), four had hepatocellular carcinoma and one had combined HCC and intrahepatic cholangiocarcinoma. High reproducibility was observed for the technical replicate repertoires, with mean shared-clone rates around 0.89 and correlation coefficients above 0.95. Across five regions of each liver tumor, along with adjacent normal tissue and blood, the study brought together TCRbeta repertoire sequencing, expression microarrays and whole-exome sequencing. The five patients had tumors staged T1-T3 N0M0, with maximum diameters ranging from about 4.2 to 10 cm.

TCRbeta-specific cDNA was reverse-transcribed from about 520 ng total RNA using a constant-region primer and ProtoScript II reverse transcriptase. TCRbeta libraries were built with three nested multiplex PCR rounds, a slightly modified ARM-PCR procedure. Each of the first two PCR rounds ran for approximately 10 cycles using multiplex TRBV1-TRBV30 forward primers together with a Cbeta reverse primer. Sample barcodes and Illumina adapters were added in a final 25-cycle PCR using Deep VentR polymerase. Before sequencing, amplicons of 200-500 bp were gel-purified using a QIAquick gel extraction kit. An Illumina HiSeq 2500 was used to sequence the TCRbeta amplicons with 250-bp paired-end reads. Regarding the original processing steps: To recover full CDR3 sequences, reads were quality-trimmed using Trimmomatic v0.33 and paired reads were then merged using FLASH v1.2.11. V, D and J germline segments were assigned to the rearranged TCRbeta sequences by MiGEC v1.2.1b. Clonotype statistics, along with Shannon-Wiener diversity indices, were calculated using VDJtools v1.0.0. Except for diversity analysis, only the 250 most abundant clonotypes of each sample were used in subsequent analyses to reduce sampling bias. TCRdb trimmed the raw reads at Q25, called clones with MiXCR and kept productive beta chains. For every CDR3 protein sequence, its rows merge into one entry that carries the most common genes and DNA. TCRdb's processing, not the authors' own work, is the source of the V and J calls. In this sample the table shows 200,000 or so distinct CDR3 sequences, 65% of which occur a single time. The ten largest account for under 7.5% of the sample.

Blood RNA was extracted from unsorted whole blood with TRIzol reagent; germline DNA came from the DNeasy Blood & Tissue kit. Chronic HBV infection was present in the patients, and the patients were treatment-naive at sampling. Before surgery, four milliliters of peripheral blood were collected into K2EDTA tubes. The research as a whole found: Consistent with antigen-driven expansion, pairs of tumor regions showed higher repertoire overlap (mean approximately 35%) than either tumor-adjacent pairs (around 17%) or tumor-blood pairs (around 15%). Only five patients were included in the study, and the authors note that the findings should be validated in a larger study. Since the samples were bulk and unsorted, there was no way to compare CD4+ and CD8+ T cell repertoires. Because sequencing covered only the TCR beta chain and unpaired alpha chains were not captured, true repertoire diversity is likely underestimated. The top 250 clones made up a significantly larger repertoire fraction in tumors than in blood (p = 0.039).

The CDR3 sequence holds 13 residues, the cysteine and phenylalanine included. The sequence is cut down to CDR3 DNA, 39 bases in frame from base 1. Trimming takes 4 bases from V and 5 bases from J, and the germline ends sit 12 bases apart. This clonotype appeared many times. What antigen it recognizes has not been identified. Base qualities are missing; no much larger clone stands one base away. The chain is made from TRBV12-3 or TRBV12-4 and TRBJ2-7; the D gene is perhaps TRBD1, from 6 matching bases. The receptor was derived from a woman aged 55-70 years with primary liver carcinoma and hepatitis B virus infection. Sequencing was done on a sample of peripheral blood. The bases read TGTGCCAGCAGTTCTGTGGGGGCGAACGAGCAGTACTTC. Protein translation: CASSSVGANEQYF.